These 9 T cell receptor beta chains originate from one sample sequenced in a study of OX40 agonist ivuxolimab in advanced cancers. Library prep was done by the immunoSEQ multiplex PCR assay. The table was pulled from immuneACCESS by TCRdb, which kept in-frame rearrangements only. Such tables lose some clones; where checked, under half of the loss comes from unresolved V genes, and the rest has no known cause. The sample table shows about 45,000 clones, and about 90% are seen once. 15% to 20% of the sample is in the top ten clones. This specimen was CD4+ or CD8+ T cells sorted from blood, taken in a trial of the OX40 agonist ivuxolimab. These receptors came from an adult with an advanced solid tumor such as melanoma, head and neck, liver or kidney cancer.

The chain employs TRBV25-1 and TRBJ2-7; no definite D call. Trimming removed 0 bases at V and 12 bases at J, with 6 bases between. The CDR3 spans 10 residues. Germline V gene data show CDR1 as MGHDK and CDR2 as SYGVNS. CDR3 nucleotides: TGTGCCAGCAGTGAATATAAATCGTACTTC. This gives the protein CASSEYKSYF.

The J gene is TRBJ2-5, the V gene TRBV19, with D perhaps being TRBD1 or TRBD2 (5 bases each). The ends were cut back, 3 bases at V and 3 bases at J, with 14 bases in the middle. This CDR3 region has 15 residues. Germline CDR1 is LNHDA and CDR2 is SQIVND (reference sequence). CDR3 amino acids: CASSMVSGTKETQYF. The CDR3, as DNA: TGTGCCAGTAGTATGGTTTCCGGGACCAAAGAGACCCAGTACTTC.

This clone was seen a handful of times. This chain links TRBV21-1 with TRBJ1-1. TRBV21-1 is reported as a pseudogene. The CDR3 contains 17 residues. CDR3 amino acids: CASSKEWGRNMNTEAFF. CDR3 nucleotide sequence: TGTGCCAGCAGCAAAGAATGGGGTAGGAATATGAACACTGAAGCTTTCTTT.

This sequence joins TRBV7-8 and TRBJ1-2; 9 nucleotides line up with TRBD1. The CDR3 length is 15 residues. CDR1 is SGHVS, CDR2 FQNEAQ, per germline. V gave up 1 base and J gave up 2 bases; unmatched junction bases: 2. The CDR3 DNA reads as TGTGCCAGCAGCTTAGGGGGACAGGGAAACTATGGCTACACCTTC. Its translation: CASSLGGQGNYGYTF.

This clone rates as large. The chain has TRBV7-6 and TRBJ2-7, with D maybe TRBD2 (5 bases). The CDR3 spans 14 residues. V was trimmed by 3 bases and J by 0 bases, leaving 9 bases between them. Germline V lookup: CDR1 SGHVS, CDR2 FNYEAQ. Written as DNA, the CDR3 is TGTGCCAGCAGCTTGGAGGTGGGCTCCTACGAGCAGTACTTC. This sequence encodes CASSLEVGSYEQYF.

This clone turned up a few times. The chain links TRBV7-9 to TRBJ2-7; TRBD2 might be the D (6 bases). The germline V gene encodes CDR1 SEHNR and CDR2 FQNEAQ (reference sequence). V lost 6 bases to trimming and J lost 2 bases, with 11 bases between them. This CDR3 is built from 13 residues. CDR3 sequence reads: CASRGDLTYEQYF. CDR3 DNA sequence: TGTGCCAGCAGAGGGGACTTGACCTACGAGCAGTACTTC.

The chain combines TRBV7-3 with TRBJ2-1, with 8 bases lining up with TRBD2. In germline, CDR1 is SGHTA, CDR2 FQGTGA. CDR3 length: 16 amino acids. V was clipped by 5 bases and J by 0 bases; unmatched bases: 6. The CDR3 sequence is CASSGTSGISYNEQFF. CDR3 DNA: TGTGCCAGCAGCGGTACTAGCGGAATCTCCTACAATGAGCAGTTCTTC.

The chain joins TRBV29-1 to TRBJ1-5, with 10 positions matching TRBD1. This CDR3 is 14 amino acids long. CDR1 is SQVTM and CDR2 is ANQGSEA in the germline V gene. The V gene end was trimmed by 7 bases and the J gene end by 4 bases; junction bases not matched to a gene: 7. The DNA for the CDR3 is TGCAGCGCAACTACGGGACAGGGGAATCAGCCCCAGCATTTT. Encoded protein: CSATTGQGNQPQHF.

This clone was observed a single time. This chain connects TRBV5-4 to TRBJ1-2; 7 positions match TRBD1. Germline V gives CDR1 SGHNT, CDR2 YYREEE (reference sequence). V gave up 4 bases and J gave up 8 bases; unmatched junction bases: 11. The CDR3 runs to 14 residues. The CDR3 region has the DNA TGTGCCAGCAGCGTCAGGGGGGGGTTTGGAGGCTACACCTTC. Residues: CASSVRGGFGGYTF.